These T cell receptor beta chains were read from a single sample in a study of long-term antiretroviral therapy in people with HIV. Some clones are missing from TCRdb's copy, which holds only in-frame ones; the method was immunoSEQ multiplex PCR. The sample carries approximately 26,000 clones, 80% to 90% recorded once. The sample in question was unsorted PBMCs, obtained 1.8 years after starting antiretroviral therapy. Receptors originate from a woman aged 18-29 years with HIV. Both conserved end residues are part of each CDR3. The D gene is left open where the match is weak. Clone size appears in some rows only: once, few, many, or a class for an expanded clone.

TRBV28,-,TRBJ2-7,-,TGTGCCACCTCCGTCGGGGTAGGATTCGAGCAGTACTTC,CATSVGVGFEQYF
TRBV9,-,TRBJ1-5,few,TGTGCCAGCAGCGTAGAGGGTCTTCAGCCCCAGCATTTT,CASSVEGLQPQHF
TRBV6-6,-,TRBJ1-1,-,TGTGCCAGCAGCTTCCACAGATCGATGAACACTGAAGCTTTCTTT,CASSFHRSMNTEAFF
TRBV2,TRBD1,TRBJ1-5,few,TGTGCCAGCAGTGAGTTTGGGACAGGGCCGTATCAGCCCCAGCATTTT,CASSEFGTGPYQPQHF
TRBV6-4,-,TRBJ2-7,few,TGTGCCAGCAGTGACTCGAGGGGGCGGGAGTACGAGCAGTACTTC,CASSDSRGREYEQYF
TRBV7-6,-,TRBJ2-7,-,TGTGCCAGCAGCTTACGGGGGAGCCCAACCTACGAGCAGTACTTC,CASSLRGSPTYEQYF
TRBV28,-,TRBJ2-7,-,TGTGCCAGCAGTTTGGGTGCGTGGGACTTAACCTCCTACGAGCAGTACTTC,CASSLGAWDLTSYEQYF
TRBV6-5,-,TRBJ1-1,-,TGTGCCAGCAGTGACTGGGCGGGAGCCACTGAAGCTTTCTTT,CASSDWAGATEAFF
TRBV6-1,-,TRBJ1-5,-,TGTGCCAGCAGTGATTTCCCGGCAGGGAGAGTTAGACAGCCCCAGCATTTT,CASSDFPAGRVRQPQHF
TRBV27,-,TRBJ2-2,-,TGTGCCAGCAGTTTATTCGGGGGCCGGACCGGGGAGCTGTTTTTT,CASSLFGGRTGELFF
TRBV2,-,TRBJ2-5,-,TGTGCCAGCAGTAGGACAGATTTCCAAGAGACCCAGTACTTC,CASSRTDFQETQYF
TRBV23-1,-,TRBJ1-1,-,TGCGCCAGCAGTCACGTTTCCGGGACAAAGAACACTGAAGCTTTCTTT,CASSHVSGTKNTEAFF
TRBV15,-,TRBJ2-5,-,TGTGCCACCAGCAGAGATCTGGGATCTCAAGAGACCCAGTACTTC,CATSRDLGSQETQYF
TRBV4-3,-,TRBJ2-7,-,TGCGCCAGCAGCCCAAACCGGGACCTTACCTACGAGCAGTACTTC,CASSPNRDLTYEQYF
TRBV11-1,-,TRBJ1-1,once,TGTGCCAGCAGCTTAGCGCCTTTACAGGTTAGCGGGAACACTGAAGCTTTCTTT,CASSLAPLQVSGNTEAFF
TRBV5-1,TRBD1,TRBJ2-3,-,TGCGCCAGCAGCCGAGGACAGGGTACAGATACGCAGTATTTT,CASSRGQGTDTQYF
TRBV7-3,-,TRBJ2-2,-,TGTGCCAGCAGCCCGGCCGGGGGAGTGGCCGCGAACACCGGGGAGCTGTTTTTT,CASSPAGGVAANTGELFF
TRBV6-4,TRBD1,TRBJ2-1,-,TGTGCCAGCGGGACAGGGGCGGGTCGGCAGTTCTTC,CASGTGAGRQFF
TRBV4-3,-,TRBJ2-5,medium-sized,TGCGCCAGCAGCCAAGATTTCCACACCGACGGTCAAGAGACCCAGTACTTC,CASSQDFHTDGQETQYF
TRBV28,-,TRBJ1-4,once,TGTGCCAGCGGGTGGGAAAAACTGTTTTTT,CASGWEKLFF
TRBV29-1,-,TRBJ1-5,-,TGCAGCGTCAAGACAGGTTTTGGCAATCAGCCCCAGCATTTT,CSVKTGFGNQPQHF
TRBV7-3,-,TRBJ2-6,-,TGTGCCAGCAGCTTAGCTGGGGCCAACGTCCTGACTTTC,CASSLAGANVLTF
TRBV6-1,TRBD1,TRBJ2-2,-,TGTGCCAGCAGCCGACGGGACAGGGACACCGGGGAGCTGTTTTTT,CASSRRDRDTGELFF
TRBV5-1,TRBD1,TRBJ2-7,-,TGCGCCAGCAGTCCTCGTCAGGGGGCCAACGAGCAGTACTTC,CASSPRQGANEQYF
TRBV27,-,TRBJ2-6,-,TGTGCCAGCAGTTTATCGCCTTCTGGGGCCAACGTCCTGACTTTC,CASSLSPSGANVLTF